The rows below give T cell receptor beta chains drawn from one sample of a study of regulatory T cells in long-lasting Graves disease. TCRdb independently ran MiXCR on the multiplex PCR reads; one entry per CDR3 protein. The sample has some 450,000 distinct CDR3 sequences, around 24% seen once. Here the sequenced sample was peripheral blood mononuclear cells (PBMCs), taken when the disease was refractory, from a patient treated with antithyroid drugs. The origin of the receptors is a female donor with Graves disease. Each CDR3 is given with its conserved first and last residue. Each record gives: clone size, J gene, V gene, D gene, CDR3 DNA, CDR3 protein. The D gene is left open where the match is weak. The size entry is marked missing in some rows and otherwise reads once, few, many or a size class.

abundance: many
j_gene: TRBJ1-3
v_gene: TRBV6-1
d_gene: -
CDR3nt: TGTGCCAGCAGTGAGTCGTTCACTGGAAACACCATATATTTT
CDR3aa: CASSESFTGNTIYF

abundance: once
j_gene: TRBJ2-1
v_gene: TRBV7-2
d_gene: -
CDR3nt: TGTGCCAGCACATTAGGGGGGGACAATGAGCAGTTCTTC
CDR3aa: CASTLGGDNEQFF

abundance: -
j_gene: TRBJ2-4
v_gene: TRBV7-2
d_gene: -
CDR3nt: TGTGCCAGCAGCTTAGACTACGGGAGGCAGGGGCAGGGTGTCCGGGCCAAAAACATTCAGTACTTC
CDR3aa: CASSLDYGRQGQGVRAKNIQYF

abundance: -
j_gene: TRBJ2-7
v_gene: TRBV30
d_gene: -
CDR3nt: TGTGCCTGGAGTGTACGTGTTTGGCTAAGCAGTTCCTACGAGCAGTACTTC
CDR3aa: CAWSVRVWLSSSYEQYF

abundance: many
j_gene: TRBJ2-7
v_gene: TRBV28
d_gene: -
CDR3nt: TGTGCCAGCAACCTTGGGGGCGAGCAGTACTTC
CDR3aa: CASNLGGEQYF

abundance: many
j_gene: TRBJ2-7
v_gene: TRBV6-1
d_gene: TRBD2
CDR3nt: TGTGCCAGCAGACCCAGGACTAGCGGGAGGGCTAGCTCCGAGCAGTACTTC
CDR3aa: CASRPRTSGRASSEQYF

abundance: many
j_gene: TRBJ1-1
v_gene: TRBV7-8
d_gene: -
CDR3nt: TGTGCCAGCACCAAGACAGGACCGAACACTGAAGCTTTCTTT
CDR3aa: CASTKTGPNTEAFF

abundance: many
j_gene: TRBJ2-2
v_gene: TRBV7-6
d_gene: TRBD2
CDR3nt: TGTGCCAGCAGCCTGATGGGAGGGGCCACCGGGGAGCTGTTTTTT
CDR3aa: CASSLMGGATGELFF

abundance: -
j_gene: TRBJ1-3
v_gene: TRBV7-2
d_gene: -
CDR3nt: TGTGCCAGCAGCTTCGGTCGAGGTCATCTAGGAAACTCTGGAAACACCATATATTTT
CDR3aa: CASSFGRGHLGNSGNTIYF

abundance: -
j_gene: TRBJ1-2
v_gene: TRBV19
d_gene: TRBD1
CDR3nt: TGTGCCAGTAATCCAGGGGGCGACTATGGCTACACCTTC
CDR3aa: CASNPGGDYGYTF

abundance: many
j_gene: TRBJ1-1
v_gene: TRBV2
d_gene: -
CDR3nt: TGTGCCAGCAGTGGGAGGGCAACGAACACTGAAGCTTTCTTT
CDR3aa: CASSGRATNTEAFF

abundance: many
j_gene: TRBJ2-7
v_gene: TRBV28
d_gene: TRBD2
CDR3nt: TGTGCCAGCAGTGCCGTCGGGGGGACCTACGAGCAGTACTTC
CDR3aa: CASSAVGGTYEQYF

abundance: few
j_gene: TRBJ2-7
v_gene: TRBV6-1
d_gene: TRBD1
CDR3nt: TGTGCCAGCAGTGTACGGGGACAGGGGGCCTACGAGCAGTACTTC
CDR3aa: CASSVRGQGAYEQYF

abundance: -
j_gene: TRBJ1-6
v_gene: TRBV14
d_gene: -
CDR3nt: TGTGCCAGCAGCCGTTCGGGAGTTGCACCCCTCCACTTT
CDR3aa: CASSRSGVAPLHF

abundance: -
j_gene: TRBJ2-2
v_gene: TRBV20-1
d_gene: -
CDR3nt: TGCGCTATCCGGAGGTGGGCGAACACCGGGGAGCTGTTTTTT
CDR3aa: CAIRRWANTGELFF

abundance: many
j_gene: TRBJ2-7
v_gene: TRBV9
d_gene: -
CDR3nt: TGTGCCAGCAGCGTAGGCTCCGGGAAGACCTACGAGCAGTACTTC
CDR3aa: CASSVGSGKTYEQYF

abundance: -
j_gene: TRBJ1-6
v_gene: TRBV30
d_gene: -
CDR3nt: TGTGCCTCAAAGGGGGGCCCGAATTCACCCCTCCACTTT
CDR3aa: CASKGGPNSPLHF

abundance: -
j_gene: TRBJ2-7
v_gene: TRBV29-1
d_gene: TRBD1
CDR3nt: TGCAGCGCCTTAGGACAGGAGAGCTCCTACGAGCAGTACTTC
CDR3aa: CSALGQESSYEQYF

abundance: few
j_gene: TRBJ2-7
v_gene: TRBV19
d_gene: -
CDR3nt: TGTGCCAGTAGTATGGCCCTCAAAGGGGGCGAGCAGTACTTC
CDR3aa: CASSMALKGGEQYF

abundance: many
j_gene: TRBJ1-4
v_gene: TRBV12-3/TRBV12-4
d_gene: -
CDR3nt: TGTGCCAGCAGCTTCCAACAGACAGCAAACAATGAAAAACTGTTTTTT
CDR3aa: CASSFQQTANNEKLFF

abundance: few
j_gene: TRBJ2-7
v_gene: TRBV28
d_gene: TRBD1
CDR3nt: TGTGCCAGCAGGGGGGACAGAAGCTCCTACGAGCAGTACTTC
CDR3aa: CASRGDRSSYEQYF

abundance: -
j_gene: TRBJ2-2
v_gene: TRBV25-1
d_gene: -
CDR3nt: TGTGCCACCAGCCGGGGGCCTAACACCGGGGAGCTGTTTTTT
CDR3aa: CATSRGPNTGELFF

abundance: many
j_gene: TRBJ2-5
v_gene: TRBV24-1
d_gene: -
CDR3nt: TGTGCCACCAGTGAGAACGTCCAGACCCAGTACTTC
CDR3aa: CATSENVQTQYF

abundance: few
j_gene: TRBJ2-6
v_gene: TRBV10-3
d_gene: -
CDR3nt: TGTGCCACCCGGTCTGCCGGGGCCAACGTCCTGACTTTC
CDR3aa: CATRSAGANVLTF

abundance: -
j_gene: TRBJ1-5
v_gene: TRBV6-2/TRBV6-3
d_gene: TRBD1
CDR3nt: TGTGCCAGCAGCCGAGAGCCGGGACAGGGGTATGCTTTTAATCAGCCCCAGCATTTT
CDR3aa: CASSREPGQGYAFNQPQHF

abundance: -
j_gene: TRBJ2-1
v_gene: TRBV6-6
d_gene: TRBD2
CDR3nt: TGTGCCAGCAGTTACTCGCTTGCTAGCGGGAGTAGATCCTACAATGAGCAGTTCTTC
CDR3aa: CASSYSLASGSRSYNEQFF

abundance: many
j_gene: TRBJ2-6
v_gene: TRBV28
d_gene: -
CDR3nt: TGTGCCAGCAGTCTCTACTCCAGGATGTCTGGGGCCAACGTCCTGACTTTC
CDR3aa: CASSLYSRMSGANVLTF

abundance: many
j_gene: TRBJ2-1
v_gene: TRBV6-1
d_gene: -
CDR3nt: TGTGCCAGCAGTGTAAACAGGGGAGGGAATGAGCAGTTCTTC
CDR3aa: CASSVNRGGNEQFF

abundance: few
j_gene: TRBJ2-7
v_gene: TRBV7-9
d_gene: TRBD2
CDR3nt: TGTGCCAGCAGCCACCCTACGGGAGGGGTCTACGAGCAGTACTTC
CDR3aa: CASSHPTGGVYEQYF

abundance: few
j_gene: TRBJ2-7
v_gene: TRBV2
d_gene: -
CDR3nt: TGTGCCAGCAGTGGCTGGCGGGATTACTCCTACGAGCAGTACTTC
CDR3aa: CASSGWRDYSYEQYF

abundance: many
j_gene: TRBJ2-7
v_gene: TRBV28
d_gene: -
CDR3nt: TGTGCCAGCAGCCTAACTCAGGGTCTATTCTCCTACGAGCAGTACTTC
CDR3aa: CASSLTQGLFSYEQYF

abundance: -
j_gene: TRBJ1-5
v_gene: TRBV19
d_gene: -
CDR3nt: TGTGCCAGTAGTATTCCGGGGGAGAGCTTTTATAGCAATCAGCCCCAGCATTTT
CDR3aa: CASSIPGESFYSNQPQHF

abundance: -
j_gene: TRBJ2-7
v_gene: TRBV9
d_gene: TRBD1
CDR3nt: TGTGCCAGCAGCACCCGACAGGGGGTCGAGCAGTACTTC
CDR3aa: CASSTRQGVEQYF

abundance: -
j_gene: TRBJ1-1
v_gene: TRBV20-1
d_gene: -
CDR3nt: TGCAGTGCGCTCTTTTGGGGCGCGGGTGAAGCTTTCTTT
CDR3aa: CSALFWGAGEAFF

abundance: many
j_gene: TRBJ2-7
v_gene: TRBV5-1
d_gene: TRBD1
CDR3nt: TGCGCCAGCAGCTTGGGGACAGGGGTTTCGTCGTTCTACGAGCAGTACTTC
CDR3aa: CASSLGTGVSSFYEQYF

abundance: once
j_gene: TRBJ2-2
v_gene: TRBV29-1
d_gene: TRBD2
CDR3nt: TGCAGCGCCTCACCCGCGGGAGGGAACACCGGGGAGCTGTTTTTC
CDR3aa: CSASPAGGNTGELFF

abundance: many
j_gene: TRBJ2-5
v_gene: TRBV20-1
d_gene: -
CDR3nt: TGCAGTGCTAGACCTACAGGGTCACGGCAAGAGACCCAGTACTTC
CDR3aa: CSARPTGSRQETQYF

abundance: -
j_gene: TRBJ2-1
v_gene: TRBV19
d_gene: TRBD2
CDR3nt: TGTGCCACCGCGACTAGCGGTGTTACAATGAGGCAGTTCTTC
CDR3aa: CATATSGVTMRQFF

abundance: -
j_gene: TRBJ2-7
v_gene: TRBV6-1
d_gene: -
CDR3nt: TGTGCCAGCAGGCCCGGGGGCCGAAGCTCCTACGAGCAGTACTTC
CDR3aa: CASRPGGRSSYEQYF

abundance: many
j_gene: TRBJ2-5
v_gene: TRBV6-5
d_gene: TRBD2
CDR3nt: TGTGCCAGCAGTTACGGGCTAGCGGGAGGGCCGGGGGAGACCCAGTACTTC
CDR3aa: CASSYGLAGGPGETQYF

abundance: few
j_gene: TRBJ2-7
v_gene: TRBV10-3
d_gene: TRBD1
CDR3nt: TGTGCCATCAACCCGGGGCAGGGGGTTTACGAGCAGTACTTC
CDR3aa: CAINPGQGVYEQYF

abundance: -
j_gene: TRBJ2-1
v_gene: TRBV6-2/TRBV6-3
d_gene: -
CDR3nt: TGTGCCAGCAGTTCCCCTCGACTAGGTCGCGGCAATGAGCAGTTCTTC
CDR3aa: CASSSPRLGRGNEQFF

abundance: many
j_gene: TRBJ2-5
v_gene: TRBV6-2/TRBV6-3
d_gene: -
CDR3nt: TGTGCCAGCAGGACGGAGCAGATCTCGGGGACCCAGTACTTC
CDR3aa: CASRTEQISGTQYF

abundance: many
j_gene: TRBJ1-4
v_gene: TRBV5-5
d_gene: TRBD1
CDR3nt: TGCGCCAGCAGCCCGGGACAGGGTAATGAAAAACTGTTTTTT
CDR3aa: CASSPGQGNEKLFF

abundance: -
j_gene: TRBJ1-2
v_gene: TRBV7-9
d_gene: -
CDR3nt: TGTGCCAGCAGCACCACCGGGACCGCGAGCTATGGCTACACCTTC
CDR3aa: CASSTTGTASYGYTF

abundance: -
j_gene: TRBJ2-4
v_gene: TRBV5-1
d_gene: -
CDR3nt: TGCGCCAGCAGCGAGGGCGGGACACTAGCCAAAAACATTCAGTACTTC
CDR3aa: CASSEGGTLAKNIQYF

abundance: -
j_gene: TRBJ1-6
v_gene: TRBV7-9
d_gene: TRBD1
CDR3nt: TGTGCCAGCAGCGAAATCAACAGGGGGAATAATTCACCCCTCCACTTT
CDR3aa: CASSEINRGNNSPLHF

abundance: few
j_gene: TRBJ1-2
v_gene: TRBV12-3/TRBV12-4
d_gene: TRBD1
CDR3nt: TGTGCCAGCACCCGGACAGGGGGGGGTGGCTACACCTTC
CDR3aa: CASTRTGGGGYTF

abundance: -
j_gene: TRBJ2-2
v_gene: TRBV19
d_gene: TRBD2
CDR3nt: TGTGCCAGTACCTCAAACCACGGGGTAGCGGGAGGAATCGCGAACACCGGGGAGCTGTTTTTT
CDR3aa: CASTSNHGVAGGIANTGELFF